This TCR beta chain was captured by sequencing in a study of blood T cell repertoires in COVID-19. Germline V lookup: CDR1 KGHSH, CDR2 LQKENI. V lost 0 bases, J lost 0 bases, and 12 bases lay in between. There are 16 residues in the CDR3. Profiled with immunoSEQ multiplex PCR; TCRdb holds only in-frame clones, not every one. The data contain approximately 160,000 clones, roughly four fifths of them seen just once; the ten biggest clones take up 3.7%. Sequenced sample: peripheral blood. V gene TRBV18 combines with J gene TRBJ2-7; possible D gene TRBD1, 6 bases. The TCR was taken from a woman at least 80 years old with acute or convalescent COVID-19. The CDR3 nucleotides are TGTGCCAGCTCACCACCTGGGCTCAGGGGCTCCTACGAGCAGTACTTC. It is translated as CASSPPGLRGSYEQYF.